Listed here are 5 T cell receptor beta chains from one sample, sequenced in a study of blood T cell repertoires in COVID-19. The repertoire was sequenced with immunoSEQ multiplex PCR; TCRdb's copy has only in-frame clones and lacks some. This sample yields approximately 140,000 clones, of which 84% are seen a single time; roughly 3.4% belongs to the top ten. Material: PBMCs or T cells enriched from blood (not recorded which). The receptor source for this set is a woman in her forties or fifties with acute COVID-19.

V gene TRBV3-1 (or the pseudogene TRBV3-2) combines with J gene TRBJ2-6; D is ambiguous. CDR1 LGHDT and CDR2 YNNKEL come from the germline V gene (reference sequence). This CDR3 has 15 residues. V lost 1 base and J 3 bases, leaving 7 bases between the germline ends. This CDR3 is CASSQVVSGANVLTF. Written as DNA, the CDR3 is TGTGCCAGCAGCCAAGTCGTGAGTGGGGCCAACGTCCTGACTTTC.

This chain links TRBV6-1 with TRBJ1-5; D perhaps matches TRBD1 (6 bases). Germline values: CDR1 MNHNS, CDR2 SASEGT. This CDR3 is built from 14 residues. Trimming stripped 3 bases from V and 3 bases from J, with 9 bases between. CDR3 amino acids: CASSEQGPNQPQHF. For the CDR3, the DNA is TGTGCCAGCAGTGAGCAGGGGCCCAATCAGCCCCAGCATTTT.

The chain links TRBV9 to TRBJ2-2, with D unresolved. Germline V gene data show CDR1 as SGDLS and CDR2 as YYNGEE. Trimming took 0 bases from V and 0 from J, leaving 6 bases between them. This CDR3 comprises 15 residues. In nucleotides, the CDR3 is TGTGCCAGCAGCGTAGTGTCAACGAACACCGGGGAGCTGTTTTTT. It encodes CASSVVSTNTGELFF.

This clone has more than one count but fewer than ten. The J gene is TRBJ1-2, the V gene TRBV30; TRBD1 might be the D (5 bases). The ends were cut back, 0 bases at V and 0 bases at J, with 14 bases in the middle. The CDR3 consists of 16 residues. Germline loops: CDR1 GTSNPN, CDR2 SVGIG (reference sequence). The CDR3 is CAWSVRGRGSNYGYTF. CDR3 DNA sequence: TGTGCCTGGAGTGTACGTGGGCGGGGGTCTAACTATGGCTACACCTTC.

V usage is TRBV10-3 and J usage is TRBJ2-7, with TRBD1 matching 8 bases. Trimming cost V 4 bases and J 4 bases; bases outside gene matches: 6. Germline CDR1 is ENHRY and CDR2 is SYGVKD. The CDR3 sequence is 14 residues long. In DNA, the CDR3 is TGTGCCATCAGTGCCGGGACAGGAGTTTACGAGCAGTACTTC. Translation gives CAISAGTGVYEQYF.